This entry is about one T cell receptor (beta chain). Its antigen is unidentified. A read error may be the cause here, since a much bigger clone is one base away. This entry is derived from a study of molecular identifiers for immune sequencing clone quantification. Study-wide background: Split five ways in replicates, RNA from approximately 20,000 or 98,000 naive CD8 cells had four portions sequenced. Study findings and constraints: Amid 940,000 or so naive cells, spiked Jurkat TCR RNA from one cell was reportedly still detectable. Clones above 20 RNA copies contained over 98% of effector molecules but under 1% of naive ones.

It was with previously described methods and listed TCR primers that bulk TCR libraries were made. One entry per CDR3 protein, called by TCRdb with MiXCR from the PCR reads. In the table there are over 100,000 distinct CDR3 sequences, 35% of which are singletons. V was pared by 2 bases and J by 8 bases, with 7 bases between. Germline lookup yields CDR1 SGHVS and CDR2 FNYEAQ. The CDR3 loop spans 13 amino acids. The J gene is TRBJ1-6, the V gene TRBV7-6; D remains unclear. The sequenced sample was naive CD8+ T cells from blood, with Jurkat cell RNA spiked in. Documented subset: FACS-sorted CD8+CD4-CCR7+CD45RA+ naive T cells. The clonotype comes from a human donor in good health. Some libraries in this study had Jurkat cell RNA spiked in. The CDR3 loop is CASSLSEDSPLHF. The CDR3 DNA reads as TGTGCCAGCAGCTTATCCGAAGATTCACCCCTCCACTTT.